A single count supports the clone carrying this T cell receptor beta chain. Its antigen is undetermined. This sample is drawn from a study of OX40 agonist ivuxolimab in advanced cancers. Across the study: Patients received ivuxolimab, an intravenous treatment, every 2 weeks at 0.01 to 10 mg/kg. Melanoma, hepatocellular carcinoma, head and neck or renal cell cancer occurred in dose-escalation patients.

With autoimmune disease history or systemic immunosuppression, patients were excluded. The V segment lost 5 bases and the J segment 7 bases; nucleotides outside the gene matches: 7. The CDR3 has 13 amino acids. Germline values: CDR1 SGHNT, CDR2 YYREEE (reference sequence). Findings and limits, study-wide: CD8+ T cells averaged more expanded clones than CD4+.

Here immunoSEQ multiplex PCR was the method, and the copy in TCRdb shows in-frame clones only, minus some. Of around 45,000 clones listed, about 74% are singletons. This TCR was recovered from an adult with an advanced solid tumor such as melanoma, head and neck, liver or kidney cancer. Source: CD4+ or CD8+ T cells sorted from blood, taken in a trial of the OX40 agonist ivuxolimab. The chain is built from TRBV5-4 and TRBJ1-1, with 8 bases fitting TRBD1. The CDR3 here is CASRRQGADEAFF. The DNA for the CDR3 is TGTGCCAGCAGGCGTCAGGGGGCCGATGAAGCTTTCTTT. The complete variable domain, with remaining parts taken from reference TRBV5-4 and TRBJ1-1, reads ETGVTQSPTHLIKTRGQQVTLRCSSQSGHNTVSWYQQALGQGPQFIFQYYREEENGRGNFPPRFSGLQFPNYSSELNVNALELDDSALYLCASRRQGADEAFFGQGTRLTVV.